The 4 T cell receptor beta chains below all came from one sample that was sequenced in a study of blood T cell repertoires in COVID-19. Libraries were prepared by immunoSEQ multiplex PCR; TCRdb keeps only in-frame clonotypes and omits some of them. The sample holds some 250,000 clones, approximately 90% seen once. The source material was peripheral blood. All receptors derive from a woman between 40 and 55 years old who had recovered from COVID-19.

In this sample, this clone turned up once. The rearrangement joins TRBV9 to TRBJ2-5; D ambiguous. Germline loops: CDR1 SGDLS, CDR2 YYNGEE. This CDR3 is built from 13 residues. The V and J ends lost 1 base and 4 bases respectively, with 8 bases between them. DNA of the CDR3: TGTGCCAGCAGCGTATCTAGGTTAGAGACCCAGTACTTC. Translated: CASSVSRLETQYF.

V and J are TRBV11-3 and TRBJ2-3, with 9 bases identical to TRBD1. The CDR3 extends over 13 amino acids. Per germline, CDR1 SGHNT and CDR2 YENEEA. V lost 5 bases to trimming and J lost 4 bases; unmatched junction nucleotides: 1. DNA for the CDR3: TGTGCCAGCAGCCGACAGGGGGCAGATACGCAGTATTTT. It encodes CASSRQGADTQYF.

This chain joins TRBV15 and TRBJ2-7; D perhaps matches TRBD2 (6 bases). CDR1 is LNHNV and CDR2 is YYDKDF in the germline V gene (reference sequence). The CDR3 spans 14 residues. The V end lost 0 bases, the J end lost 6 bases, and 12 bases lay between the germline ends. CDR3 loop: CATSRDGTRGEQYF. The CDR3 DNA follows: TGTGCCACCAGCAGAGATGGGACTCGAGGCGAGCAGTACTTC.

The chain is built from TRBV9 and TRBJ2-5; D is unresolved. Per the germline V gene, CDR1 is SGDLS and CDR2 is YYNGEE. Trimming took 0 bases from V and 5 from J, leaving 5 bases between them. The CDR3 is made up of 12 amino acids. Here the CDR3 reads CASSVGSETQYF. The CDR3 region has the DNA TGTGCCAGCAGCGTAGGGAGTGAGACCCAGTACTTC.